This T cell receptor beta chain came from a study of a mutant IDH1 vaccine in newly diagnosed glioma. Study in general: Vaccination began 4-6 weeks post radiotherapy alone, or with temozolomide cycles. Study findings and constraints: Detectable vaccine-induced immune responses arose in roughly 93% of patients.

Time point of the sample: week 47, end of study. A single vaccine dose contained 300 ug of mutant IDH1 20-mer peptide, and topical imiquimod was used with it. During weeks 1, 3, 5, 7, 11, 15, 19 and 23, patients received eight vaccinations. There were new WHO grade 3 or 4 astrocytomas in the donors, and these were IDH1-mutant and ATRX-lost. Comment on this clone: Antigen: not known.

Germline CDR1 is LNHNV and CDR2 is YYDKDF (reference sequence). This CDR3 region has 15 residues. V shed 1 base, J shed 6 bases, and the junction held 6 bases outside the gene matches. Profiled with immunoSEQ multiplex PCR; TCRdb holds only in-frame clones, not every one. In the table there are roughly 38,000 clones, approximately 86% of which are singletons. The material was PBMCs, obtained from a glioma patient whose treatment included an IDH1 peptide vaccine. V gene TRBV15 combines with J gene TRBJ1-1, with 9 bases aligning to TRBD1. The sequence was collected from a man between 18 and 35 years old with glioma. Some clones in this sample may be carry-over from other donors' samples. This chain's CDR3 is CATSRGGQGKPEAFF. The CDR3 DNA is TGTGCCACCAGCAGAGGAGGACAGGGGAAGCCTGAAGCTTTCTTT.